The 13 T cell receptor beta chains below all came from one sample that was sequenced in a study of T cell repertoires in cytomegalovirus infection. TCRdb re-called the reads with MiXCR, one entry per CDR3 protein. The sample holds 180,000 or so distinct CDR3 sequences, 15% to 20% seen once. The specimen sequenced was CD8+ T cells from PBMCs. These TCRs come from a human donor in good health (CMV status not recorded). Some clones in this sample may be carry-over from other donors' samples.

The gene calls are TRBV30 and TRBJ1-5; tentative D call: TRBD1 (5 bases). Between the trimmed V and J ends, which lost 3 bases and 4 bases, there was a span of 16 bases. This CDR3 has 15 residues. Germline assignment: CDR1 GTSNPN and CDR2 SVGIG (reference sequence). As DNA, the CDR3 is TGTGCCTGGAGCGCCCCTTTGGGGGGAAATCAGCCCCAGCATTTT. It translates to CAWSAPLGGNQPQHF.

The CDR3 nucleotides read TGCAGCGTTGAAGTTAACAGGGTTAGCACAGATACGCAGTATTTT. Translation: CSVEVNRVSTDTQYF. This rearrangement joins TRBV29-1 to TRBJ2-3, with D possibly matching TRBD1 (6 bases). There are 15 residues in the CDR3. V lost 1 base, J lost 0 bases, and 11 bases lay in between. CDR1 SQVTM and CDR2 ANQGSEA come from the germline V gene.

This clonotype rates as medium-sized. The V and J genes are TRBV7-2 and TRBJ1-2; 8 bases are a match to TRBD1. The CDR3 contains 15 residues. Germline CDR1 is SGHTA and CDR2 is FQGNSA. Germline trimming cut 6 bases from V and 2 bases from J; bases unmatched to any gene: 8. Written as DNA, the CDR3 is TGTGCCAGCAGGTCACAACCAGGGGGCAACTATGGCTACACCTTC. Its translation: CASRSQPGGNYGYTF.

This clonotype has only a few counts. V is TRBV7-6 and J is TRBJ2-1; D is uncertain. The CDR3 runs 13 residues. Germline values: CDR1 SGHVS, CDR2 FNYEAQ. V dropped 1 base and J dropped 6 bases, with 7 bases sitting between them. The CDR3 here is CASSLGASNEQFF. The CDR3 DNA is TGTGCCAGCAGCTTAGGGGCCAGCAATGAGCAGTTCTTC. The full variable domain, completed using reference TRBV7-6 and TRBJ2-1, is GAGVSQSPRYKVTKRGQDVALRCDPISGHVSLYWYRQALGQGPEFLTYFNYEAQQDKSGLPNDRFSAERPEGSISTLTIQRTEQRDSAMYRCASSLGASNEQFFGPGTRLTVL.

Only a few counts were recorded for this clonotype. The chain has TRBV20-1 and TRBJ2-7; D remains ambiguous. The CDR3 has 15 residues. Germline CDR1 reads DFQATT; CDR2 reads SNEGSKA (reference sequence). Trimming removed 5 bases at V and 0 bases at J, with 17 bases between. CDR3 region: CSARSLGTHSYEQYF. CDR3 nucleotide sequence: TGCAGTGCTCGATCCCTGGGCACCCACTCCTACGAGCAGTACTTC.

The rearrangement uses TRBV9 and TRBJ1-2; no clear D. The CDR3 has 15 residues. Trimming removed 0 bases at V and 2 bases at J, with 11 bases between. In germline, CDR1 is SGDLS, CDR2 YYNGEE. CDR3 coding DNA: TGTGCCAGCAGCGTAGAAGCTTCATCCAACTATGGCTACACCTTC. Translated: CASSVEASSNYGYTF.

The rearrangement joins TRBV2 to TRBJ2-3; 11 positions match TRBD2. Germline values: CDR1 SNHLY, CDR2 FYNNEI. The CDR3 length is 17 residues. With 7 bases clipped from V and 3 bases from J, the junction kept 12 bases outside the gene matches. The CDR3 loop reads CASTPSSGGTSTDTQYF. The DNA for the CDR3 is TGTGCCAGCACCCCCTCTAGCGGGGGGACTTCTACAGATACGCAGTATTTT.

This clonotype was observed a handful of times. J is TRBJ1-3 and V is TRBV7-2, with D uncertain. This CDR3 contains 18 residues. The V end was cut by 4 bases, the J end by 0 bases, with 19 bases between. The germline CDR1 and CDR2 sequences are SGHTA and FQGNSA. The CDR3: CASSSNMGSGHSGNTIYF. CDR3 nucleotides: TGTGCCAGCAGCTCCAATATGGGTTCAGGCCACTCTGGAAACACCATATATTTT.

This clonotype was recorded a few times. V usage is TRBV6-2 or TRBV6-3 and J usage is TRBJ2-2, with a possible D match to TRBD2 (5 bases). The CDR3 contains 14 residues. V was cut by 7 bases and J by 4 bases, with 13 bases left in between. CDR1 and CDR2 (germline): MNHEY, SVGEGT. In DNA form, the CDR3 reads TGTGCCAGCACTACAACTAGGACCACCGGGGAGCTGTTTTTT. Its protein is CASTTTRTTGELFF.

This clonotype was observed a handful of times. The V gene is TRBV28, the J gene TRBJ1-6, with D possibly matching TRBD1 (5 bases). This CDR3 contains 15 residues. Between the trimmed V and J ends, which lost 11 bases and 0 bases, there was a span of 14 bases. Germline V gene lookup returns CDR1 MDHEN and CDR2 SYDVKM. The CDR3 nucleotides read TGTGCCGCCTCCGAGGGGAGCTCCTATAATTCACCCCTCCACTTT. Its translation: CAASEGSSYNSPLHF.

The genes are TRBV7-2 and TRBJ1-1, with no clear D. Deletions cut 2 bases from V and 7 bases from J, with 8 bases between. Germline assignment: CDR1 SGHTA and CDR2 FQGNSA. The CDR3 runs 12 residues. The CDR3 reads CASSLRTYEAFF. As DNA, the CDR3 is TGTGCCAGCAGCTTAAGAACATATGAAGCTTTCTTT.

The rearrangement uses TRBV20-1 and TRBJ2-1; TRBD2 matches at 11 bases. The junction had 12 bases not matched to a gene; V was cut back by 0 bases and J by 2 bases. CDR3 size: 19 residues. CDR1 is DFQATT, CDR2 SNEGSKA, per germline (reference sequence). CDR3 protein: CSARDPWTSGLSTYNEQFF. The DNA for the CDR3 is TGCAGTGCTAGAGATCCCTGGACTAGCGGGCTCTCTACCTACAATGAGCAGTTCTTC.

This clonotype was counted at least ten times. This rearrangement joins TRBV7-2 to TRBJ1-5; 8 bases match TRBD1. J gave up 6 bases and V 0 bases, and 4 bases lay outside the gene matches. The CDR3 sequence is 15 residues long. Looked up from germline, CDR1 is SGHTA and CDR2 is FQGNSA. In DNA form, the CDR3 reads TGTGCCAGCAGCTTAGCTTTCCAGGGGGCTCAGCCCCAGCATTTT. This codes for CASSLAFQGAQPQHF.